This T cell receptor beta chain was recorded in a study of cytomegalovirus exposure and HLA in healthy donors. Looking at the study overall: Per a later analysis, the approximately 620 first-cohort and some 130 validation repertoires shared one platform.

This clone came up a few times. Antigen unknown. General study points: Reports indicated that the classifier achieved high specificity and sensitivity in diagnosing cytomegalovirus status. The listing of 160 or so TCR beta chains classed them as cytomegalovirus-associated. Subsequent analysis showed first-cohort TCR clusters tending to co-occur in over a hundred validation repertoires.

The repertoire was sequenced with immunoSEQ multiplex PCR; TCRdb's copy has only in-frame clones and lacks some. Of 150,000 to 200,000 clones listed, about three quarters are singletons. The sequencing sample was made of PBMCs. The clonotype was recovered from a woman in her thirties in good health and CMV-seronegative.

The CDR3 coding sequence is TGCGCCAGCAGTGAGCCGACAGGGGAAGCTTTCTTT. This translates into CASSEPTGEAFF. The chain uses TRBV10-1 and TRBJ1-1, with 7 bases aligning to TRBD1. In germline, CDR1 is WNHNN, CDR2 SYGVQD (reference sequence). The CDR3 has 12 residues. After removal of 2 bases from V and 8 bases from J, the junction contained 2 bases not matched to a gene.